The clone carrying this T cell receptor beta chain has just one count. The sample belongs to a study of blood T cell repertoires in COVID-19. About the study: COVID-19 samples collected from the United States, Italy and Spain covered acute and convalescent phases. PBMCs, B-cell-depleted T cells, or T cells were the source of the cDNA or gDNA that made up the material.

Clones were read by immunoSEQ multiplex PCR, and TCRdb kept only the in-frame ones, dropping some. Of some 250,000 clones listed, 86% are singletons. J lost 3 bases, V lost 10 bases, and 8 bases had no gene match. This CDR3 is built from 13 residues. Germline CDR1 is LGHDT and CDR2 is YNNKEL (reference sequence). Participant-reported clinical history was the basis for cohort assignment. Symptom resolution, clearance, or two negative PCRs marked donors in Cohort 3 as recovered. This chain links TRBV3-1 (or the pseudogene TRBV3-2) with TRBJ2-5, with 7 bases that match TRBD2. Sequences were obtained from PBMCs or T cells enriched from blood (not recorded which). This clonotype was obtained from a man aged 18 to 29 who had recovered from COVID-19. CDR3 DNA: TGTGCCACCAAAAGGGAGGGTGAAGAGACCCAGTACTTC. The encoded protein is CATKREGEETQYF.